These 6 T cell receptor beta chains were all obtained from the same sample, sequenced in a study of shared clonotypes between healthy human individuals (dated by TCRdb to about 2020). The method behind the library was the immunoSEQ multiplex PCR assay. TCRdb obtained this table from immuneACCESS and retained in-frame rearrangements with V and J assigned. These tables miss some clones; where compared with another copy, unresolved V genes account for less than half of the shortfall, and the remainder is unexplained. The sample yields 1 million to 1.2 million clones; approximately 77% were counted once. Almost 0.9% of the sample goes to the ten largest clones. Sequencing was done on a sample of memory CD4+ T cells from PBMCs. The intended sense of this specimen's cell subset or site label: CD45RA-negative fraction. The receptor set was obtained from a man between 18 and 35 years old in good health. Some clones in this sample may be carry-over from other donors' samples.

The chain is built from TRBV18 and TRBJ1-4, with 9 bases that match TRBD1. V lost 2 bases, J lost 0 bases, and 1 base stayed unmatched. The CDR3 is 16 residues long. In germline, CDR1 is KGHSH, CDR2 LQKENI. CDR3 protein: CASSPRQGATNEKLFF. For the CDR3, the DNA is TGTGCCAGCTCACCAAGACAGGGGGCAACTAATGAAAAACTGTTTTTT.

The sample holds a few counts of this clone. The gene calls are TRBV2 and TRBJ2-7, with D perhaps given as TRBD1 or TRBD2 (6 bases each). Per germline, CDR1 SNHLY and CDR2 FYNNEI. The length of the CDR3 is 15 residues. With 3 bases removed from V and 3 bases from J, the gap between germline ends came to 15 bases. The CDR3 reads CASSDGRGGVYEQYF. The CDR3 nucleotides read TGTGCCAGCAGTGACGGCAGGGGAGGTGTCTACGAGCAGTACTTC.

V usage is TRBV10-3 and J usage is TRBJ2-7, with D perhaps matching TRBD2 (5 bases). The germline gives CDR1 ENHRY, CDR2 SYGVKD. The CDR3 is made up of 14 amino acids. Trimming cost V 0 bases and J 7 bases, with 13 bases left between them. CDR3 in amino acids: CAISESGEGIEQYF. The CDR3, as DNA: TGTGCCATCAGTGAGTCGGGCGAGGGAATAGAGCAGTACTTC.

Concerning this clone: Other nucleotide sequences in the sample specify the same CDR3. The chain has TRBV19 and TRBJ1-5; unclear D gene. This CDR3 comprises 14 residues. Looked up from germline, CDR1 is LNHDA and CDR2 is SQIVND (reference sequence). The V end lost 3 bases, the J end lost 7 bases, and 13 bases lay between the germline ends. The CDR3 DNA sequence: TGTGCCAGTAGTATCCGACGGGGTAACCAGCCCCAGCATTTT. Translating gives CASSIRRGNQPQHF. The full variable domain, rest sourced from reference TRBV19 and TRBJ1-5, is DGGITQSPKYLFRKEGQNVTLSCEQNLNHDAMYWYRQDPGQGLRLIYYSQIVNDFQKGDIAEGYSVSREKKESFPLTVTSAQKNPTAFYLCASSIRRGNQPQHFGDGTRLSIL.

This clone was seen once. This chain links TRBV9 with TRBJ2-3; 8 bases agree with TRBD2. Trimming removed 0 bases from V and 2 bases from J; junction bases left unmatched: 2. This CDR3 is built from 15 residues. Germline values: CDR1 SGDLS, CDR2 YYNGEE. CDR3 nucleotide sequence: TGTGCCAGCAGCGTAGTTAGCGGGGACACAGATACGCAGTATTTT. Protein product: CASSVVSGDTDTQYF.

This chain links TRBV28 with TRBJ1-2; D possibly corresponds to TRBD1 (6 bases). This CDR3 spans 17 amino acids. The ends were cut back, 3 bases at V and 5 bases at J, with 22 bases in the middle. In germline, CDR1 is MDHEN, CDR2 SYDVKM. The CDR3 DNA reads as TGTGCCAGCAGTTTTAACCGAGGACAGACCATCAAGTATGGCTACACCTTC. This translates into CASSFNRGQTIKYGYTF.